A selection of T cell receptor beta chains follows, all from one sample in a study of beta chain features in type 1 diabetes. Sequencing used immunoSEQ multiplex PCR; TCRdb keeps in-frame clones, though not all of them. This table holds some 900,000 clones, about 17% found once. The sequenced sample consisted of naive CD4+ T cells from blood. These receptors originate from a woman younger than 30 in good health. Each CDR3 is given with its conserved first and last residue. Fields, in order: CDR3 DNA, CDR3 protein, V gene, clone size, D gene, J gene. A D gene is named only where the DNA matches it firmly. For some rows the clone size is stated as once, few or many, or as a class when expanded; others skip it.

DNA: TGTGCCAGCAGCTTAGATTCGGGGGGGATTGAAAAACTGTTTTTT
CDR3: CASSLDSGGIEKLFF
V: TRBV7-2
size: .
D: .
J: TRBJ1-4

DNA: TGCAGTGCTAGATTAACATTGGTGCAGTACTTC
CDR3: CSARLTLVQYF
V: TRBV20-1
size: few
D: .
J: TRBJ2-7

DNA: TGTGCCAGCAGTTACTTACTAGCGGCAACCTACAATGAGCAGTTCTTC
CDR3: CASSYLLAATYNEQFF
V: TRBV6-5
size: few
D: TRBD2
J: TRBJ2-1

DNA: TGTGCCAGCAGCGGAGGCAGGGGTTTTGCGTACGAGCAGTACTTC
CDR3: CASSGGRGFAYEQYF
V: TRBV9
size: few
D: .
J: TRBJ2-7

DNA: TGTGCCAGCAGCTTAGGCGGGAGCGGGTACGAGCAGTACTTC
CDR3: CASSLGGSGYEQYF
V: TRBV7-2
size: few
D: TRBD2
J: TRBJ2-7

DNA: TGTGCCAGCAGCCAATACGGCTACGAGCAGTACTTC
CDR3: CASSQYGYEQYF
V: TRBV7-2
size: .
D: .
J: TRBJ2-7

DNA: TGCGCCAGCAGCCAAGACGCTGTGAGGGAGGTGCCCTACGAGCAGTACTTC
CDR3: CASSQDAVREVPYEQYF
V: TRBV4-3
size: .
D: .
J: TRBJ2-7

DNA: TGTGCCATCAGTGGGACTAGCGGCCGCGATACGCAGTATTTT
CDR3: CAISGTSGRDTQYF
V: TRBV10-3
size: .
D: TRBD2
J: TRBJ2-3

DNA: TGTGCCTCCTTAGTCCCGGCCAACAATCAGCCCCAGCATTTT
CDR3: CASLVPANNQPQHF
V: TRBV28
size: few
D: .
J: TRBJ1-5

DNA: TGTGCCACCAGCAGGCCGAAAGCAGGGCCTGGTCAGCCCCAGCATTTT
CDR3: CATSRPKAGPGQPQHF
V: TRBV15
size: few
D: .
J: TRBJ1-5

DNA: TGTGCCAGTAGTGGCCTCGGGACCTCGAAGTTCTTC
CDR3: CASSGLGTSKFF
V: TRBV19
size: few
D: .
J: TRBJ2-1

DNA: TGTGCCAGCAGCTTAGGGGGTGCGAACACCGGGGAGCTGTTTTTT
CDR3: CASSLGGANTGELFF
V: TRBV7-2
size: few
D: .
J: TRBJ2-2

DNA: TGCAGTGCTCCGAAGACCGGGGAGCTGTTTTTT
CDR3: CSAPKTGELFF
V: TRBV20-1
size: few
D: .
J: TRBJ2-2

DNA: TGTGCCAGCAGCTTAGATCAGGCCCAGGGCCCCTATGGCTACACCTTC
CDR3: CASSLDQAQGPYGYTF
V: TRBV7-8
size: .
D: .
J: TRBJ1-2

DNA: TGTGCCAGCAGCGTAGTCGGCGGGAGCCGGAACAATGAGCAGTTCTTC
CDR3: CASSVVGGSRNNEQFF
V: TRBV9
size: .
D: TRBD2
J: TRBJ2-1

DNA: TGTGCCAGCAGCTTCTGGACAGGGACAGGGAACATTCAGTACTTC
CDR3: CASSFWTGTGNIQYF
V: TRBV7-2
size: few
D: TRBD1
J: TRBJ2-4

DNA: TGTGCCAGCAGCTTGTCTCCAGACCGGACCGGGGAGCTGTTTTTT
CDR3: CASSLSPDRTGELFF
V: TRBV5-4
size: few
D: .
J: TRBJ2-2

DNA: TGTGCCAGCACAGTTAACAATGAGCAGTTCTTC
CDR3: CASTVNNEQFF
V: TRBV7-9
size: .
D: .
J: TRBJ2-1

DNA: TGTGCCAGCAGCCGAAAGGTCGGTTTACGCACAGATACGCAGTATTTT
CDR3: CASSRKVGLRTDTQYF
V: TRBV28
size: .
D: .
J: TRBJ2-3

DNA: TGCAGCGTAAAACAGGGAGACGACTATGGCTACACCTTC
CDR3: CSVKQGDDYGYTF
V: TRBV29-1
size: .
D: .
J: TRBJ1-2

DNA: TGTGCCAGCAGTTTCGGCAGACAATATGGCTACACCTTC
CDR3: CASSFGRQYGYTF
V: TRBV27
size: .
D: .
J: TRBJ1-2

DNA: TGTGCCAGCACAGGGGATCAAGAGACCCAGTACTTC
CDR3: CASTGDQETQYF
V: TRBV2
size: few
D: .
J: TRBJ2-5

DNA: TGTGCCAGCAGCTTTAGCGGCAGACTCACAGATACGCAGTATTTT
CDR3: CASSFSGRLTDTQYF
V: TRBV13
size: .
D: .
J: TRBJ2-3

DNA: TGTGCCAGTAGTGGAATTACAGGGGGCGTGGAGACCCAGTACTTC
CDR3: CASSGITGGVETQYF
V: TRBV19
size: .
D: TRBD1
J: TRBJ2-5

DNA: TGTGCCAGCAGCGTATCTAGCGGATACACAGATACGCAGTATTTT
CDR3: CASSVSSGYTDTQYF
V: TRBV9
size: .
D: TRBD2
J: TRBJ2-3

DNA: TGTGCCAGCAGTCTCCAGGCTAGCGGGAGCATTAATACGCAGTATTTT
CDR3: CASSLQASGSINTQYF
V: TRBV28
size: .
D: TRBD2
J: TRBJ2-3

DNA: TGTGCCAGCAGTCGGAAGACTAGCGGGGCCGGGGAGACCCAGTACTTC
CDR3: CASSRKTSGAGETQYF
V: TRBV27
size: .
D: TRBD2
J: TRBJ2-5

DNA: TGCGCCAGCGGGGGACAGGGGGTGAACGAGCAGTACTTC
CDR3: CASGGQGVNEQYF
V: TRBV5-1
size: few
D: TRBD1
J: TRBJ2-7

DNA: TGTGCCAGCAGCTTCCTAGCGGGAGACTACAATGAGCAGTTCTTC
CDR3: CASSFLAGDYNEQFF
V: TRBV5-6
size: few
D: TRBD2
J: TRBJ2-1

DNA: TGCGCCAGCAGCTTGTTGGGGATGATGAACACTGAAGCTTTCTTT
CDR3: CASSLLGMMNTEAFF
V: TRBV5-1
size: .
D: .
J: TRBJ1-1